Below are 8 T cell receptor beta chains sequenced from a single sample in a study of T cells in women clearing cervical HPV infection. Here immunoSEQ multiplex PCR was the method, and the copy in TCRdb shows in-frame clones only, minus some. Its listing shows around 19,000 clones. The specimen was blood buffy coat. The source of these receptors is a woman between 18 and 70 years old with a cervical HPV16 infection that either progressed to CIN3+ or cleared (not recorded which).

In the case of this clone: Sequencing ends 3 residues short of the CDR3 end; the germline J gene provides the rest. This chain links TRBV20-1 with TRBJ2-3; 7 positions match TRBD2. Germline loops: CDR1 DFQATT, CDR2 SNEGSKA (reference sequence). The CDR3 has 16 residues. With 3 bases clipped from V and 1 base from J, the junction kept 10 bases outside the gene matches. The CDR3: CSASGGGPGRTDTQYF. Partial CDR3 DNA: TGCAGTGCTAGTGGCGGGGGTCCCGGCCGCACAGATACG.

Turning to this clone: The read gets to within 3 residues of the CDR3 end, and the germline J gene fills in the rest. The chain links TRBV2 to TRBJ1-4; 7 nucleotides align to TRBD1. Trimming took 7 bases from V and 8 from J; bases not matched to a gene: 16. Germline CDR1 and CDR2: SNHLY and FYNNEI. The CDR3 is 16 amino acids. The CDR3 spells CASNFGEQGFGEKLFF. The sequenced part of the CDR3 DNA is TGTGCCAGCAACTTCGGGGAACAGGGGTTCGGGGAAAAA.

Notes on this clone: The sequence runs out 3 residues before the end of the CDR3; the remainder is reconstructed from the germline J gene. The rearrangement links TRBV19 to TRBJ2-2; possible D gene TRBD2, 6 bases. The CDR3 spans 16 residues. Germline assignment: CDR1 LNHDA and CDR2 SQIVND (reference sequence). The chain's CDR3 is CASSNGGILGDEKLFF. Incomplete CDR3 DNA: TGTGCCAGTAGTAATGGGGGGATTCTGGGTGACGAAAAG. Full variable domain (outside the CDR3, taken from reference TRBV19 and TRBJ2-2): DGGITQSPKYLFRKEGQNVTLSCEQNLNHDAMYWYRQDPGQGLRLIYYSQIVNDFQKGDIAEGYSVSREKKESFPLTVTSAQKNPTAFYLCASSNGGILGDEKLFFGEGSRLTVL.

On this clone: The observed sequence ends 3 residues before the CDR3 terminus, with the missing tail filled in from the germline J gene. The V gene is TRBV30, the J gene TRBJ2-3, with D tentatively TRBD1 (6 bases). The CDR3 sequence is 14 residues long. Germline-derived CDR1 and CDR2 are GTSNPN and SVGIG (reference sequence). V was cut by 0 bases and J by 5 bases, with 12 bases left in between. This chain's CDR3 is CAWSVRDNLDTQYF. Incomplete CDR3 DNA: TGTGCCTGGAGTGTACGGGACAACTTAGATACG.

In regard to this clone: The sequenced fragment ends 3 residues before the CDR3 boundary, so the rest is inferred from the germline J gene. V and J are TRBV7-9 and TRBJ1-2, with D perhaps matching TRBD1 (6 bases). CDR1 is SEHNR, CDR2 FQNEAQ, per germline (reference sequence). The length of the CDR3 is 14 residues. The CDR3 DNA, read in part, is TGTGCCAGCAGCTTAGTAGGGGAAGGGGGTACC. Protein: CASSLVGEGGT. The CDR3 in full is CASSLVGEGGTYTF.

As concerns this clone: The sequenced fragment ends 3 residues before the CDR3 boundary, so the rest is inferred from the germline J gene. The rearrangement joins TRBV6-4 to TRBJ2-1, with D perhaps matching TRBD1 (6 bases). This CDR3 comprises 15 residues. V lost 3 bases and J lost 0, with 9 bases in between. Germline CDR1 MRHNA, CDR2 SNTAGT. CDR3 DNA (partial): TGTGCCAGCAGTGAAGGACAGAGCTCCTACAATGAG. This gives the protein CASSEGQSSYNE. The CDR3 in its entirety is CASSEGQSSYNEQFF.

As regards this clone: The sequenced fragment ends 3 residues before the CDR3 boundary, so the rest is inferred from the germline J gene. This chain links TRBV10-3 with TRBJ1-2; tentatively, D is TRBD1 (6 bases). The CDR3 is 11 amino acids. Germline values: CDR1 ENHRY, CDR2 SYGVKD. CDR3 DNA, as far as it was read: TGTGCCATCAGGGCAGGGGCCGAC. Its translation: CAIRAGAD. The CDR3 in full is CAIRAGADYTF.

A remark on this clone: The read gets to within 3 residues of the CDR3 end, and the germline J gene fills in the rest. The rearrangement links TRBV20-1 to TRBJ2-2, with D possibly being TRBD2 (5 bases). The CDR3 is 14 residues long. Germline assignment: CDR1 DFQATT and CDR2 SNEGSKA (reference sequence). Deletions cut 0 bases from V and 5 bases from J, with 10 bases between. CDR3 loop: CSAREAPGTGELFF. The sequenced CDR3 bases are TGCAGTGCTAGAGAGGCCCCGGGGACCGGGGAG.